The entry that follows covers one TCR beta chain sequence. This sample was included in a study of blood T cell repertoires in COVID-19. Here immunoSEQ multiplex PCR was the method, and the copy in TCRdb shows in-frame clones only, minus some. The sample carries more than 40,000 clones, around 87% recorded once. V lost 3 bases to trimming and J lost 3 bases, with 9 bases between them. Germline CDR1 is SGHTA and CDR2 is FQGNSA. CDR3 length: 14 residues. The chain joins TRBV7-2 to TRBJ1-3, with a possible D match to TRBD1 (5 bases). The specimen was PBMCs or T cells enriched from blood (not recorded which). This receptor was obtained from a woman between 45 and 60 years old who had recovered from COVID-19. This chain's CDR3 is CASSFPGNGNTIYF. CDR3 bases: TGTGCCAGCAGCTTCCCAGGGAATGGAAACACCATATATTTT.